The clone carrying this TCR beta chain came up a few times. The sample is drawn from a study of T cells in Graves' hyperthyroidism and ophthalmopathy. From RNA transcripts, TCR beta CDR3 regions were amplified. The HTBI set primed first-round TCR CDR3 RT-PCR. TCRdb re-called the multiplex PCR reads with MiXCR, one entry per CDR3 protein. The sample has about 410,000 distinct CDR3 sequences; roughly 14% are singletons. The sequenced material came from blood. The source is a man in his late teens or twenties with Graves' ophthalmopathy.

As DNA, the CDR3 is TGTGCCATCAGTGAGGAGTCGGGTCGGAGGGTAGCTTTCTTT. Translation gives CAISEESGRRVAFF. This chain links TRBV10-3 with TRBJ1-1; D gene uncertain. Germline V gene data show CDR1 as ENHRY and CDR2 as SYGVKD. Trimming took 2 bases from V and 10 from J, leaving 17 bases between them. The CDR3 is 14 amino acids.